This T cell receptor beta chain was found in a study of blood T cells in healthy people across ages. Overall study findings and caveats: The fall in TCR beta diversity per million T cells was roughly linear with age. It was held that diversity estimates obtained from one million T cells represented underestimates. Strong correlation linked observed beta diversity and percent naive T cells.

Alongside a J-beta primer mix, a sample-barcoded 5' primer served in a second PCR lasting 7 to 11 cycles. Each sample provided no less than 2.5 million CDR3-containing paired-end reads. Using its own MiXCR run on the 5' RACE reads, TCRdb lists one record per CDR3 protein. The sample consists of around 990,000 distinct CDR3 sequences, approximately 38% of them appearing once. This clonotype has a handful of counts. The antigen is undetermined. The ends were cut back, 2 bases at V and 0 bases at J, with 13 bases in the middle. In germline, CDR1 is SNHLY, CDR2 FYNNEI. This CDR3 has 17 residues. The TCR comes from a man aged 18 to 30 in good health. The sample was blood. The chain links TRBV2 to TRBJ1-4; no definite D call. The CDR3 DNA reads as TGTGCCAGCAGTGAAACTCTGGCCCCGACAACTAATGAAAAACTGTTTTTT. Protein sequence: CASSETLAPTTNEKLFF.